The 29 T cell receptor beta chains presented below share a single source sample, sequenced in a study of neurological immune-mediated disorders. TCRdb reprocessed the 5' RACE reads via MiXCR and lists one record per CDR3 protein. The table lists 25,000 to 35,000 distinct CDR3 sequences, 1.5% of them singletons. The sequenced material came from PBMCs. These receptors originate from a woman between 25 and 40 years old with multiple sclerosis.

This clonotype has ten or more counts. The chain links TRBV11-3 to TRBJ2-2, with D unresolved. CDR3 length: 13 amino acids. Looked up from germline, CDR1 is SGHNT and CDR2 is YENEEA. The V end lost 8 bases, the J end lost 6 bases, and 13 bases lay between the germline ends. CDR3 bases: TGTGCCAGCCGATACCAAGGGTCCGGGGAGCTGTTTTTT. Its translation is CASRYQGSGELFF. Using reference TRBV11-3 and TRBJ2-2 for the parts outside the CDR3, the full variable domain is EAGVVQSPRYKIIEKKQPVAFWCNPISGHNTLYWYLQNLGQGPELLIRYENEEAVDDSQLPKDRFSAERLKGVDSTLKIQPAELGDSAVYLCASRYQGSGELFFGEGSRLTVL.

This clonotype was counted only a few times. The chain recombines TRBV18 with TRBJ2-7; 8 positions match TRBD1. The CDR3 has 14 residues. Germline lookup yields CDR1 KGHSH and CDR2 LQKENI. V trimming: 4 bases; J trimming: 5 bases; junction bases outside the gene matches: 7. For the CDR3, the DNA is TGTGCCAGCTCACAAGGACAGGGCTCGGACGAGCAGTACTTC. It yields the protein CASSQGQGSDEQYF.

This clonotype was counted ten times or more. The chain employs TRBV15 and TRBJ2-7, with 7 nucleotides matching TRBD1. This CDR3 is 15 amino acids long. Germline V gene data show CDR1 as LNHNV and CDR2 as YYDKDF (reference sequence). Trimming took 5 bases from V and 1 from J; bases not matched to a gene: 8. This CDR3 is CATSPQGSISYEQYF. CDR3 coding DNA: TGTGCCACCAGCCCACAGGGGTCCATATCCTACGAGCAGTACTTC.

This clonotype was seen repeatedly, ten times or more. The chain is built from TRBV6-1 and TRBJ1-2; TRBD1 matches at 8 bases. The germline CDR1 and CDR2 sequences are MNHNS and SASEGT. The CDR3 consists of 15 residues. V was pared by 4 bases and J by 7 bases, with 11 bases of the junction left unmatched. The CDR3 sequence: CASSVGQGPGGGYTF. CDR3 DNA: TGTGCCAGCAGTGTCGGACAGGGACCAGGGGGTGGCTACACCTTC.

Many counts were recorded for this clonotype. The rearrangement joins TRBV7-9 to TRBJ2-5; 7 bases are shared with TRBD2. This CDR3 is 14 amino acids long. Germline loops: CDR1 SEHNR, CDR2 FQNEAQ (reference sequence). The junction had 3 bases not matched to a gene; V was cut back by 4 bases and J by 1 base. The CDR3 bases are TGTGCCAGCAGCTCCAGACTAGCCCAAGAGACCCAGTACTTC. Translation: CASSSRLAQETQYF.

This clonotype was observed at least ten times. The chain recombines TRBV12-3 or TRBV12-4 with TRBJ2-3; D is perhaps TRBD2 (5 bases). Trimming pared 4 bases from V and 6 bases from J, leaving 23 bases between. This CDR3 is 17 amino acids long. DNA of the CDR3: TGTGCCAGCAGTTCCCGGCGGACTGCCGTGGGTTTTGATACGCAGTATTTT. This sequence encodes CASSSRRTAVGFDTQYF.

This clonotype has a handful of counts. The chain combines TRBV10-3 with TRBJ1-1; D not resolved. Trimming took 6 bases from V and 5 from J, leaving 13 bases between them. Germline CDR1 ENHRY, CDR2 SYGVKD. The length of the CDR3 is 13 residues. DNA for the CDR3: TGTGCCATCAGGACGGATCTCAGGACTGAAGCTTTCTTT. It is translated as CAIRTDLRTEAFF.

This clonotype came up many times. V usage is TRBV5-1 and J usage is TRBJ1-2; the match to TRBD1 covers 7 bases. The CDR3 sequence is 15 residues long. CDR1 and CDR2 (germline): SGHRS, YFSETQ. Trimming at V came to 0 bases and at J to 0 bases, leaving 2 bases not matched to a gene. CDR3 residues: CASSLGQGPNYGYTF. The CDR3 region has the DNA TGCGCCAGCAGCTTGGGACAGGGCCCTAACTATGGCTACACCTTC.

This clonotype occurred many times. This chain uses TRBV6-2 or TRBV6-3 with TRBJ2-7; D may be TRBD1 or TRBD2 (5 bases each). Germline V lookup: CDR1 MNHEY, CDR2 SVGEGT. Trimming shortened V by 6 bases and J by 7 bases, and 25 bases separated the two germline ends. CDR3 length: 16 amino acids. The CDR3 region has the DNA TGTGCCAGCAGCTTCCCTGGACTGGGTCCCTCAGGGGAGCAGTACTTC. Its translation: CASSFPGLGPSGEQYF.

This clonotype was seen repeatedly, ten times or more. V usage is TRBV5-6 and J usage is TRBJ2-2; the match to TRBD1 covers 7 bases. The junction had 5 bases not matched to a gene; V was cut back by 8 bases and J by 4 bases. CDR3 size: 13 residues. Germline V CDR1 and CDR2: SGHDT, YYEEEE. Written as DNA, the CDR3 is TGTGCCAGTTTGGCAGGGGGCACCGGGGAGCTGTTTTTT. Translating it yields CASLAGGTGELFF.

This clonotype was seen repeatedly, ten times or more. The V call is TRBV6-2 or TRBV6-3, the J call TRBJ1-6, with 8 bases identical to TRBD1. The V gene end was trimmed by 2 bases and the J gene end by 7 bases; junction bases not matched to a gene: 4. The V gene's germline CDR1 is MNHEY and CDR2 SVGEGT. The CDR3 contains 15 residues. The DNA for the CDR3 is TGTGCCAGCAGTTACCTCAGGGGGCGGAATTCACCCCTCCACTTT. It encodes CASSYLRGRNSPLHF.

On this clonotype itself: It may be a read error: a sequence one base away is much more abundant. The chain combines TRBV6-6 with TRBJ1-1, with D tentatively TRBD1 (5 bases). This CDR3 is built from 11 residues. Germline CDR1 is MNHNY and CDR2 is SVGAGI (reference sequence). CDR3 loop: CTSRGGTEAFF. CDR3 DNA sequence: TGTACCTCCCGGGGCGGGACTGAAGCTTTCTTT.

This clonotype occurred many times. This chain joins TRBV6-6 and TRBJ2-5; D possibly corresponds to TRBD1 (6 bases). This CDR3 has 13 amino acids. V lost 2 bases and J 5 bases, leaving 9 bases between the germline ends. Germline V gene data show CDR1 as MNHNY and CDR2 as SVGAGI (reference sequence). Written as DNA, the CDR3 is TGTGCCAGCAGTTACGGGGGCGGGGAGACCCAGTACTTC. Protein sequence: CASSYGGGETQYF.

The chain carries TRBV10-1 and TRBJ1-3, with D perhaps TRBD1 (6 bases). Trimming took 4 bases from V and 3 from J, leaving 7 bases between them. Germline V lookup: CDR1 WNHNN, CDR2 SYGVQD (reference sequence). The CDR3 is 13 amino acids. The CDR3 region has the DNA TGCGCCAGCAGTGGGACAGTTGGAAACACCATATATTTT. Translated: CASSGTVGNTIYF.

This clonotype was found many times. V gene TRBV21-1 combines with J gene TRBJ1-5; the table's TRBD1 call for D was not verified on the DNA. TRBV21-1 is designated a pseudogene. The CDR3 covers 17 residues. The CDR3 protein is CASSNQRGQGVDQPQHF. The DNA for the CDR3 is TGTGCCAGCAGCAACCAGAGAGGACAGGGGGTTGATCAGCCCCAGCATTTT.

This clonotype was seen ten or more times. The J gene is TRBJ2-4, the V gene TRBV7-2; D tentatively reads TRBD1 or TRBD2 (5 bases each). Germline V gene data show CDR1 as SGHTA and CDR2 as FQGNSA. The CDR3 is 12 residues long. Trimming removed 6 bases from V and 9 bases from J, with 12 bases in between. The CDR3 reads CASRSGTGIQYF. CDR3 bases: TGTGCCAGCAGATCAGGGACGGGCATTCAGTACTTC.

The rearrangement joins TRBV27 to TRBJ2-2; maybe TRBD1 (5 bases). The CDR3 covers 14 residues. V shed 5 bases and J shed 4 bases, with 11 bases lying between them. Germline CDR1 MNHEY, CDR2 SMNVEV (reference sequence). The CDR3 region is CASSPLTVTGELFF. The CDR3 DNA follows: TGTGCCAGCAGTCCTCTGACAGTCACCGGGGAGCTGTTTTTT.

This clonotype was observed at least ten times. V gene TRBV12-3 or TRBV12-4 combines with J gene TRBJ2-3; D not resolved. V dropped 6 bases and J dropped 0 bases, with 10 bases sitting between them. This CDR3 is built from 14 residues. CDR3 coding DNA: TGTGCCAGCAGCCATGGTGGTAGCACAGATACGCAGTATTTT. It encodes CASSHGGSTDTQYF.

This clonotype has ten or more counts. V is TRBV12-3 or TRBV12-4 and J is TRBJ2-1; D is unresolved. This CDR3 is built from 11 residues. The germline V and J ends were trimmed by 7 bases and 7 bases, with 8 bases remaining between them. The CDR3 DNA is TGTGCCAGCACGATCGCTAATGAGCAGTTCTTC. It specifies CASTIANEQFF.

The table lists this clonotype with many counts. The V call is TRBV9, the J call TRBJ2-5, with 10 bases identical to TRBD2. Germline-derived CDR1 and CDR2 are SGDLS and YYNGEE. The CDR3 contains 15 residues. V gave up 4 bases and J gave up 3 bases; unmatched junction bases: 6. CDR3 protein: CASSLRAGGKETQYF. Written as DNA, the CDR3 is TGTGCCAGCAGCCTTCGAGCGGGGGGGAAAGAGACCCAGTACTTC.

This clonotype was seen at least ten times. The chain combines TRBV10-3 with TRBJ2-1, with D perhaps being TRBD1 or TRBD2 (5 bases each). Germline V gene sequence: CDR1 ENHRY, CDR2 SYGVKD. There are 14 residues in the CDR3. V lost 6 bases and J 8 bases, leaving 17 bases between the germline ends. The CDR3 here is CAIRARDAGHEQFF. The CDR3 DNA reads TGTGCCATCAGGGCTAGGGACGCCGGACATGAGCAGTTCTTC.

This clonotype was counted many times. The V gene is TRBV7-3, the J gene TRBJ2-6; no clear D gene. The CDR3 is 14 amino acids. Germline-derived CDR1 and CDR2 are SGHTA and FQGTGA. The V gene lost 5 bases and the J gene lost 1 base, with 6 bases spanning the gap. The CDR3 spells CASSDTSGANVLTF. DNA for the CDR3: TGTGCCAGCAGCGACACGTCTGGGGCCAACGTCCTGACTTTC.

This clonotype was recorded a few times. A much larger clone differs by one base, so this may be a read error. The final CDR3 position lacks the conserved phenylalanine or tryptophan, pointing to a likely read error. V usage is TRBV20-1 and J usage is TRBJ2-3; D possibly corresponds to TRBD1 (5 bases). The V gene lost 2 bases and the J gene lost 0 bases, with 6 bases spanning the gap. Germline CDR1 DFQATT, CDR2 SNEGSKA (reference sequence). The CDR3 has 13 amino acids. CDR3 in amino acids: CSARQGSTDTQYC. The DNA for the CDR3 is TGCAGTGCTAGACAGGGAAGCACAGATACGCAGTATTGT.

This clonotype was recorded at least ten times. The genes are TRBV20-1 and TRBJ2-7; the match to TRBD1 covers 9 bases. CDR1 is DFQATT and CDR2 is SNEGSKA in the germline V gene (reference sequence). Trimming cost V 6 bases and J 3 bases; bases outside gene matches: 12. The CDR3 extends over 15 amino acids. CDR3 in DNA: TGCAGTGCCCCGACAGGGGGGCCACCCGGCTACGAGCAGTACTTC. It translates to CSAPTGGPPGYEQYF.

This clonotype was counted ten times or more. CDR3 protein: CASSLAIDNYGYTF. The CDR3 DNA sequence: TGCGCCAGCAGCTTGGCCATAGATAACTATGGCTACACCTTC. The chain couples TRBV5-1 to TRBJ1-2; no firm D call. Germline CDR1 is SGHRS and CDR2 is YFSETQ. Trimming took 0 bases from V and 1 from J, leaving 7 bases between them. The CDR3 sequence is 14 residues long.

This clonotype came up many times. V gene TRBV5-1 combines with J gene TRBJ1-1; D is undetermined. Germline loops: CDR1 SGHRS, CDR2 YFSETQ. V was cut by 4 bases and J by 0 bases, with 13 bases left in between. This CDR3 contains 15 residues. The CDR3 spells CASSRVEALNTEAFF. CDR3 in DNA: TGCGCCAGCAGCAGGGTGGAGGCCTTGAACACTGAAGCTTTCTTT.

The sample holds many counts of this clonotype. The chain joins TRBV5-5 to TRBJ2-7, with 8 bases identical to TRBD1. The CDR3 length is 14 residues. Germline lookup yields CDR1 SGHKS and CDR2 YYEKEE (reference sequence). J was trimmed by 2 bases and V by 4 bases; bases with no gene match: 5. CDR3 DNA sequence: TGTGCCAGCAGCCGCGGACAGGGCACCTACGAGCAGTACTTC. This gives the protein CASSRGQGTYEQYF.

This clonotype was detected many times. The CDR3, as DNA: TGTGCCAGCAGCCGAGCGAGGACGGGCACCGGGGAGCTGTTTTTT. Translation gives CASSRARTGTGELFF. The rearrangement uses TRBV14 and TRBJ2-2; no clear D. CDR1 and CDR2 from the germline V gene are SGHDN and FVKESK. Between the trimmed V and J ends, which lost 4 bases and 4 bases, there was a span of 13 bases. The CDR3 consists of 15 residues. Combining the CDR3 with reference TRBV14 and TRBJ2-2 gives the whole variable domain EAGVTQFPSHSVIEKGQTVTLRCDPISGHDNLYWYRRVMGKEIKFLLHFVKESKQDESGMPNNRFLAERTGGTYSTLKVQPAELEDSGVYFCASSRARTGTGELFFGEGSRLTVL.

This clonotype appeared many times. This chain connects TRBV4-3 to TRBJ2-6; 9 positions match TRBD2. From germline, CDR1 is LGHNA and CDR2 YSLEER. The trim removed 1 base at V and 0 bases at J, leaving 7 bases unmatched. The CDR3 has 19 residues. CDR3 nucleotide sequence: TGCGCCAGCAGCCAAGGCGGGAGGGGGGAATACTCTGGGGCCAACGTCCTGACTTTC. It translates to CASSQGGRGEYSGANVLTF.